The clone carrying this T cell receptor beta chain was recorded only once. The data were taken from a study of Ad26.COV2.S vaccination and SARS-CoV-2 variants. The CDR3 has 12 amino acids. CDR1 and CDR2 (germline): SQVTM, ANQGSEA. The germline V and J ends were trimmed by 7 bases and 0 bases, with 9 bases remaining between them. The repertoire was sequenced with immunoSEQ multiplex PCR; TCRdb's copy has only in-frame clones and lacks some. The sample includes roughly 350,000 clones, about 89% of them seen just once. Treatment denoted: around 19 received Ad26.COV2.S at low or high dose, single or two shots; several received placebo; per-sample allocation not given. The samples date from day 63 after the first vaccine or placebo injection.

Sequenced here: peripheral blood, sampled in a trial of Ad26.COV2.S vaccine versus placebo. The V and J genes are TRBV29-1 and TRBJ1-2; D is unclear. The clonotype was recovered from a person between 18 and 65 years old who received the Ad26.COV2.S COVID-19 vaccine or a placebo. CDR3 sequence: CSGAGPNYGYTF. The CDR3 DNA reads TGCAGCGGTGCCGGACCTAACTATGGCTACACCTTC. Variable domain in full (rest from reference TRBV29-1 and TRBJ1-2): SAVISQKPSRDICQRGTSLTIQCQVDSQVTMMFWYRQQPGQSLTLIATANQGSEATYESGFVIDKFPISRPNLTFSTLTVSNMSPEDSSIYLCSGAGPNYGYTFGSGTRLTVV.